Below are 18 T cell receptor beta chains sequenced from a single sample in a study of cytomegalovirus exposure and HLA in healthy donors (dated by TCRdb to between 2016 and 2019). Libraries came from the immunoSEQ multiplex PCR assay. TCRdb obtained this table from immuneACCESS and retained in-frame rearrangements with V and J assigned. These tables miss some clones; where compared with another copy, unresolved V genes account for less than half of the shortfall, and the remainder is unexplained. Across this sample there are about 170,000 clones, with roughly nine tenths seen only once. About 2.5% of the sample comes from the top ten. The specimen sequenced was PBMCs. The receptors here all came from a man younger than 30 in good health and CMV-seropositive.

The V gene is TRBV27, the J gene TRBJ1-1; D is uncertain. The CDR3 loop spans 15 amino acids. Germline V gives CDR1 MNHEY, CDR2 SMNVEV (reference sequence). Trimming shortened V by 9 bases and J by 0 bases, and 17 bases separated the two germline ends. The CDR3 loop is CASSTRGRMNTEAFF. The CDR3 nucleotides read TGTGCCAGTTCAACGCGAGGTCGAATGAACACTGAAGCTTTCTTT.

The chain carries TRBV6-1 and TRBJ2-2, with 10 bases that match TRBD1. The J segment lost 3 bases and the V segment lost 5 bases, leaving 3 bases of the junction unmatched. Germline V lookup: CDR1 MNHNS, CDR2 SASEGT. The CDR3 covers 15 residues. This chain's CDR3 is CASSPGTGDTGELFF. The CDR3, as DNA: TGTGCCAGCAGTCCCGGGACAGGGGACACCGGGGAGCTGTTTTTT.

The V call is TRBV23-1, the J call TRBJ2-7, with 7 bases aligning to TRBD1. TRBV23-1 is treated as an ORF (open reading frame) with a function not yet certain. The CDR3 has 15 residues. V shed 7 bases and J 3 bases; nucleotides not matched to a gene: 12. The CDR3, as DNA: TGCGCCAGCACCGAACAGGGGAAAATTATCTACGAGCAGTACTTC. Its protein is CASTEQGKIIYEQYF.

This clone came up once. The rearrangement joins TRBV6-1 to TRBJ2-7; a weak D match, TRBD1 (5 bases). This CDR3 spans 13 amino acids. The germline V gene encodes CDR1 MNHNS and CDR2 SASEGT. Between the trimmed V and J ends, which lost 11 bases and 1 base, there was a span of 15 bases. This CDR3 reads CAGQQGRSYEQYF. In DNA, the CDR3 is TGTGCCGGCCAGCAGGGTAGGTCCTACGAGCAGTACTTC.

This chain uses TRBV4-2 with TRBJ2-1, with 9 bases matching TRBD2. The germline V gene has CDR1 LGHNA and CDR2 YNFKEQ. The CDR3 length is 16 residues. Trimming cost V 0 bases and J 5 bases; bases outside gene matches: 5. CDR3 sequence (DNA): TGTGCCAGCAGCCAAGAGGGGACTAGCAGGAACAATGAGCAGTTCTTC. Protein product: CASSQEGTSRNNEQFF.

V and J are TRBV5-1 and TRBJ2-5; D is undetermined. V lost 8 bases and J lost 5, with 10 bases in between. This CDR3 is 11 amino acids long. Germline assignment: CDR1 SGHRS and CDR2 YFSETQ. CDR3 bases: TGCGCCAGTAAGCTCACCGAGACCCAGTACTTC. As protein: CASKLTETQYF.

The chain joins TRBV6-1 to TRBJ2-7; weak D call: TRBD2 (5 bases). V was shortened by 6 bases and J by 0 bases, with 12 bases between the two germline ends. This CDR3 has 14 residues. CDR1 and CDR2 (germline): MNHNS, SASEGT. CDR3 DNA: TGTGCCAGCAGGTGGGAGCTTAGCTCCTACGAGCAGTACTTC. Residues: CASRWELSSYEQYF.

CDR3 nucleotides: TGTGCCAGCAGGACTGGGACAGGGAGAGTCACCATATATTTT. The encoded protein is CASRTGTGRVTIYF. V usage is TRBV6-6 and J usage is TRBJ1-3; TRBD1 matches 9 bases. Germline values: CDR1 MNHNY, CDR2 SVGAGI (reference sequence). V dropped 6 bases and J dropped 9; count of bases not matched to a gene: 9. The CDR3 spans 14 residues.

The J gene is TRBJ2-7, the V gene TRBV29-1, with D uncertain. This CDR3 is built from 12 residues. V was pared by 7 bases and J by 7 bases, with 17 bases between. CDR1 and CDR2 (germline): SQVTM, ANQGSEA. The CDR3 spells CSAWAPPYEQYF. The CDR3, as DNA: TGCAGCGCCTGGGCCCCGCCTTATGAGCAGTACTTC.

The DNA for the CDR3 is TGTGCCAGCACTAGACTAAAAAATGAGCAGTTCTTC. Translated: CASTRLKNEQFF. The rearrangement uses TRBV2 and TRBJ2-1; D is possibly TRBD2 (5 bases). The CDR3 has 12 amino acids. Looked up from germline, CDR1 is SNHLY and CDR2 is FYNNEI. The germline V and J ends were trimmed by 7 bases and 7 bases, with 11 bases remaining between them.

The gene calls are TRBV19 and TRBJ1-5; possibly TRBD1 for D (5 bases). The CDR3 runs to 15 residues. V lost 4 bases, J lost 3 bases, and 13 bases lay in between. Germline V gene lookup returns CDR1 LNHDA and CDR2 SQIVND (reference sequence). Written as DNA, the CDR3 is TGTGCCAGTAGTACCCTCGAAGGGGACAATCAGCCCCAGCATTTT. Protein product: CASSTLEGDNQPQHF.

The rearrangement links TRBV5-1 to TRBJ2-7, with D possibly matching TRBD1 (6 bases). Between the trimmed V and J ends, which lost 3 bases and 0 bases, there was a span of 13 bases. CDR3 length: 15 amino acids. Germline V gene sequence: CDR1 SGHRS, CDR2 YFSETQ. CDR3 DNA: TGCGCCAGCAGCTCATACAGGGTAAGCTCCTACGAGCAGTACTTC. Amino acids: CASSSYRVSSYEQYF.

This chain uses TRBV6-5 with TRBJ2-1, with D perhaps matching TRBD2 (6 bases). Germline V gene data show CDR1 as MNHEY and CDR2 as SVGAGI. The CDR3 is 16 amino acids. V lost 0 bases, J lost 2 bases, and 11 bases lay in between. CDR3 protein: CASSYSYRTTYNEQFF. The CDR3 DNA reads TGTGCCAGCAGTTACTCTTATCGGACTACCTACAATGAGCAGTTCTTC.

This rearrangement joins TRBV4-3 to TRBJ2-3, with 7 bases lining up with TRBD1. The CDR3 extends over 16 amino acids. The germline CDR1 and CDR2 sequences are LGHNA and YSLEER. V shed 0 bases, J shed 1 base, and the junction held 4 bases outside the gene matches. The CDR3 nucleotides are TGCGCCAGCAGCCAAGATACCGGACAGGGCACAGATACGCAGTATTTT. This gives the protein CASSQDTGQGTDTQYF.

The rearrangement joins TRBV9 to TRBJ2-3; D might be TRBD2 (5 bases). V gave up 0 bases and J gave up 1 base, with 12 bases separating them. The CDR3 covers 16 residues. Looked up from germline, CDR1 is SGDLS and CDR2 is YYNGEE. The CDR3 is CASSVEGGSRTDTQYF. The CDR3 nucleotides read TGTGCCAGCAGCGTAGAGGGCGGGTCCCGCACAGATACGCAGTATTTT.

The CDR3 DNA reads TGTGCCAGCAGGGCGGGAGGGGGCTCTGGAAACACCATATATTTT. Protein sequence: CASRAGGGSGNTIYF. The chain recombines TRBV7-9 with TRBJ1-3; D perhaps matches TRBD1 (6 bases). Germline CDR1 and CDR2: SEHNR and FQNEAQ (reference sequence). The CDR3 spans 15 residues. Trimming left V 6 bases short and J 0 bases short, with 12 bases between. The full variable domain, in which reference TRBV7-9 and TRBJ1-3 provide the parts outside the CDR3, is DTGVSQNPRHKITKRGQNVTFRCDPISEHNRLYWYRQTLGQGPEFLTYFQNEAQLEKSRLLSDRFSAERPKGSFSTLEIQRTEQGDSAMYLCASRAGGGSGNTIYFGEGSWLTVV.

The count of this clone is one. CDR3 coding DNA: TGTGCCAGCTCACCTACTGCGGGGGGGACTGAAGCTTTCTTT. As protein: CASSPTAGGTEAFF. V gene TRBV18 combines with J gene TRBJ1-1, with D perhaps TRBD1 (5 bases). This CDR3 spans 14 amino acids. Germline values: CDR1 KGHSH, CDR2 LQKENI. Trimming shortened V by 3 bases and J by 5 bases, and 13 bases separated the two germline ends.

The CDR3 reads CASSLPSVAGNTEAFF. The CDR3, as DNA: TGCGCCAGCAGCTTGCCGTCCGTTGCGGGGAACACTGAAGCTTTCTTT. The chain uses TRBV5-1 and TRBJ1-1; the D is unclear. V was cut by 1 base and J by 1 base, with 14 bases left in between. The CDR3 consists of 16 residues. Germline V gene data show CDR1 as SGHRS and CDR2 as YFSETQ.